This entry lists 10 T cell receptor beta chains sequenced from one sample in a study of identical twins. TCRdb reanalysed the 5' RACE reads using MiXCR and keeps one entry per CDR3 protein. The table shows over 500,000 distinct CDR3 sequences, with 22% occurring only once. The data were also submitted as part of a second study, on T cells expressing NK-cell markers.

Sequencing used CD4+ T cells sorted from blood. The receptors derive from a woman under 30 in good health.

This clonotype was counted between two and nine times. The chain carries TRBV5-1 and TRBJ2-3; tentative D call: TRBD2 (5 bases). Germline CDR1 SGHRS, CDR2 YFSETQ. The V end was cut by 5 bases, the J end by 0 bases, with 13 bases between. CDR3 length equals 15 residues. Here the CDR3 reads CASRDFLGSTDTQYF. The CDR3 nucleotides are TGCGCCAGCAGGGACTTTCTTGGGAGCACAGATACGCAGTATTTT.

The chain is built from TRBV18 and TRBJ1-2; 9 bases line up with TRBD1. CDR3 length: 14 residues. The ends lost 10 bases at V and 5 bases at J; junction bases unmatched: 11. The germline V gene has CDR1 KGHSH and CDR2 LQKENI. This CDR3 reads CATRDTGQGYGYTF. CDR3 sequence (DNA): TGTGCCACCAGGGATACGGGACAGGGATATGGCTACACCTTC.

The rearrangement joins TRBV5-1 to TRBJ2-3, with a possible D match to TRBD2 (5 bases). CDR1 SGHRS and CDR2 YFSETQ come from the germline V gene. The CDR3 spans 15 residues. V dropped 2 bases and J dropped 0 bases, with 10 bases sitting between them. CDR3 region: CASSFAGLSTDTQYF. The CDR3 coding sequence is TGCGCCAGCAGCTTCGCGGGTCTGAGCACAGATACGCAGTATTTT.

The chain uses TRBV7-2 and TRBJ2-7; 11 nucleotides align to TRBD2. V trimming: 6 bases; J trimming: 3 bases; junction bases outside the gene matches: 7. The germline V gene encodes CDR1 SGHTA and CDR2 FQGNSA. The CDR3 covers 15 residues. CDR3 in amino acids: CASRARLAGNYEQYF. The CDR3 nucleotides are TGTGCCAGCAGAGCTAGACTAGCGGGGAACTACGAGCAGTACTTC.

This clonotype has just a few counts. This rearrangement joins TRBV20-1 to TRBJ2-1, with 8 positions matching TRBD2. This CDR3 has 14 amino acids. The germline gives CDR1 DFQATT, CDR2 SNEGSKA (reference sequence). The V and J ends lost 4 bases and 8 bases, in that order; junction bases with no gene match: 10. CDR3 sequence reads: CSATRLAPSDEQFF. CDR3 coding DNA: TGCAGTGCTACTAGACTAGCGCCGAGCGATGAGCAGTTCTTC.

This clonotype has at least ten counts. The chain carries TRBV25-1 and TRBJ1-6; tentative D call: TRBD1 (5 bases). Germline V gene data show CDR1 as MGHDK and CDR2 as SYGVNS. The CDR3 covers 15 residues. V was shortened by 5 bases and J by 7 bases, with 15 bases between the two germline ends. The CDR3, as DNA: TGTGCCAGCAGTATCGGACAAGCCCCCAATTCACCCCTCCACTTT. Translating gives CASSIGQAPNSPLHF.

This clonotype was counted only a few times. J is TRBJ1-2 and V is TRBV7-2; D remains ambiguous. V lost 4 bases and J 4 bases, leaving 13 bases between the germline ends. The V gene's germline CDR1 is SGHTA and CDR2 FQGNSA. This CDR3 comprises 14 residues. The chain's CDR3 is CASSSTRTVYGYTF. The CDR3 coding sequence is TGTGCCAGCAGCTCCACTAGGACCGTCTATGGCTACACCTTC.

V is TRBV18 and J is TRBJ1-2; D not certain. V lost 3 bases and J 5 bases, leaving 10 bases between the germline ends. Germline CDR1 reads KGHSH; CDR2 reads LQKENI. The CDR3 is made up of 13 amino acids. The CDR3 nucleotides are TGTGCCAGCTCACCTTCAGAGGAGTATGGCTACACCTTC. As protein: CASSPSEEYGYTF.

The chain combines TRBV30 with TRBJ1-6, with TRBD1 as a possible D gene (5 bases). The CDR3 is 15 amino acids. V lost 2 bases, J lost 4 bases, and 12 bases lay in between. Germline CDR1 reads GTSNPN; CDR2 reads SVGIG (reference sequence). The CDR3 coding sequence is TGTGCCTGGAGTTCGAGGGGACGGTATAATTCACCCCTCCACTTT. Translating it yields CAWSSRGRYNSPLHF.

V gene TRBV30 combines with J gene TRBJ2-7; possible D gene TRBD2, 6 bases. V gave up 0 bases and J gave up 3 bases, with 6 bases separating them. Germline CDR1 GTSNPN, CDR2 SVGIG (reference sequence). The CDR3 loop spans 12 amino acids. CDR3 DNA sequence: TGTGCCTGGAGTGTAGCGGGCTACGAGCAGTACTTC. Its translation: CAWSVAGYEQYF.